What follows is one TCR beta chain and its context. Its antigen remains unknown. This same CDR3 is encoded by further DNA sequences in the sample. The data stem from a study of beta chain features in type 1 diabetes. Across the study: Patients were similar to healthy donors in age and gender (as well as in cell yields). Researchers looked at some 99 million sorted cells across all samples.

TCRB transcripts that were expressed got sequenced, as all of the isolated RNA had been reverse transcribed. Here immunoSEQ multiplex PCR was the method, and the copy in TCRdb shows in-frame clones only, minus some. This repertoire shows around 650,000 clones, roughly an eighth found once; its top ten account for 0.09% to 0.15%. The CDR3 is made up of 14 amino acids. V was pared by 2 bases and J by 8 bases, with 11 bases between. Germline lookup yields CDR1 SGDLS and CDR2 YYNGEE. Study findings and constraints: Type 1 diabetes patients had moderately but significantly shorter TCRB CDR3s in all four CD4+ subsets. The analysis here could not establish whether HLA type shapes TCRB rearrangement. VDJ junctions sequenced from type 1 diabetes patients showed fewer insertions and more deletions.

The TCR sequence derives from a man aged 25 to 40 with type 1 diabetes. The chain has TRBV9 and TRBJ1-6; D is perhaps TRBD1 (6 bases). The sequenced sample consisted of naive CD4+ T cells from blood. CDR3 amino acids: CASSVGQGYSPLHF. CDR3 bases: TGTGCCAGCAGCGTGGGGCAGGGGTATTCACCCCTCCACTTT.